Only a few counts were recorded for the clone carrying this T cell receptor (beta chain). Its antigen is not identified. 5'-RACE, quantitative and with molecular barcodes, yielded the TCR beta libraries. TCRdb recomputed calls from the 5' RACE reads with MiXCR, one row per CDR3 protein. The data show hundreds of thousands of distinct CDR3 sequences, roughly 32% seen once. The sample belongs to a study of CD8 T cells in ankylosing spondylitis. Study results and limitations: Researchers report that disease-linked clones proved CD8+ and relatively rare in peripheral blood. It appeared that ankylosing spondylitis blood was characterized by a TCR beta motif of roughly 8 highly homologous variants.

Germline V lookup: CDR1 MGHDK, CDR2 SYGVNS. Unmatched junction bases numbered 3, after V lost 2 bases and J lost 4 bases. This CDR3 region has 14 residues. J is TRBJ2-5 and V is TRBV25-1; 8 bases match TRBD1. This TCR was recovered from a male donor with ankylosing spondylitis or in good health (not recorded which). The sequenced sample was blood, either unsorted or a sorted T cell fraction (not recorded which). CDR3 in DNA: TGTGCCAGCAGTGAAAACAGGGGGGTAGAGACCCAGTACTTC. It codes for CASSENRGVETQYF. Full variable domain (missing parts from reference TRBV25-1 and TRBJ2-5): EADIYQTPRYLVIGTGKKITLECSQTMGHDKMYWYQQDPGMELHLIHYSYGVNSTEKGDLSSESTVSRIRTEHFPLTLESARPSHTSQYLCASSENRGVETQYFGPGTRLLVL.